This T cell receptor beta chain was recorded in a study of cytomegalovirus exposure and HLA in healthy donors. About the research overall: A data release that came early held tens of millions of unique TCRs from HLA-typed donors.

The donors were healthy bone marrow donors. About this clone: Its antigen is still unknown.

Study-level results: A later analysis found most CMV-associated TCR beta chains apparently HLA-restricted.

Germline V lookup: CDR1 SGHAT, CDR2 FQNNGV. This CDR3 spans 16 amino acids. With V trimmed by 5 bases and J by 0 bases, 10 bases remained unmatched. PCR primers comprised 60 Vbeta and 13 Jbeta primers. Assay used: immunoSEQ multiplex PCR; TCRdb lists only in-frame clones, some missing. The sample has 100,000 or so clones, under 85% seen once. The chain combines TRBV11-2 with TRBJ2-7; 7 positions match TRBD1. The TCR sequence derives from a woman in her thirties or forties in good health and CMV-seronegative. What was sequenced was PBMCs. CDR3 in amino acids: CASSAIQGRSSYEQYF. The CDR3 region has the DNA TGTGCCAGCAGCGCTATACAGGGGCGTAGCTCCTACGAGCAGTACTTC.